What follows is one TCR beta chain and its context. Its specificity is unknown. The data derive from a study of vaccination effects on CD4 cells after COVID-19. V was clipped by 6 bases and J by 1 base, with 9 bases between them. The germline V gene encodes CDR1 ENHRY and CDR2 SYGVKD. The CDR3 runs 13 residues. TCRdb's table, derived via immunoSEQ multiplex PCR, lists solely in-frame clones and lacks some. This table holds fewer than 75,000 clones, less than 85% found once. Culture lasted approximately 10 days before CD4+ T cell isolation. Either the mRNA-1273 or the BNT162b2 vaccine was given to participants as two doses. At days 3 and 7, half of the medium was exchanged for IL-2 medium.

This specimen was CD4+ T cells from PBMCs cultured without peptide, taken after COVID-19 vaccination. The chain carries TRBV10-3 and TRBJ1-1; D uncertain. This clonotype was obtained from a human donor who received a COVID-19 vaccine. The DNA for the CDR3 is TGTGCCATCAGAGGAGGATCGAACACTGAAGCTTTCTTT. Translating it yields CAIRGGSNTEAFF.